The entry below gives a single T cell receptor beta chain sequence along with its context. This sample stems from a study of identical twins. TCRdb reprocessed the 5' RACE reads via MiXCR and lists one record per CDR3 protein. The sample holds around 340,000 distinct CDR3 sequences; roughly 12% are singletons and the top ten take roughly 7.8%. With 3 bases clipped from V and 4 bases from J, the junction kept 2 bases outside the gene matches. The germline V gene has CDR1 SGHRS and CDR2 YFSETQ. The length of the CDR3 is 16 residues. The sample also formed part of further work on yellow fever vaccine responses in identical twins.

Sequencing used CD8+ T cells sorted from blood. The chain links TRBV5-1 to TRBJ2-1; the match to TRBD2 covers 15 bases. The TCR originated in a young woman in good health. The chain's CDR3 is CASSWGLAGGYNEQFF. The CDR3 nucleotides are TGCGCCAGCAGCTGGGGACTAGCGGGGGGATACAATGAGCAGTTCTTC. Supplemented by reference TRBV5-1 and TRBJ2-1, the full variable domain reads KAGVTQTPRYLIKTRGQQVTLSCSPISGHRSVSWYQQTPGQGLQFLFEYFSETQRNKGNFPGRFSGRQFSNSRSEMNVSTLELGDSALYLCASSWGLAGGYNEQFFGPGTRLTVL.